This entry is about one TCR beta chain. This clonotype was seen many times. It lacks a known antigen. No much larger clone exists at a distance of one base, and base qualities are not known. The record originates from a study of human T cells and chemical hapten exposure (dated by TCRdb to about 2021). Concerning the study at large: For sensitization, 2% DPC in acetone was applied to a roughly 2 cm by roughly 2 cm area of upper inner arm skin. Throughout the study period of around 25 weeks, patients also received therapeutic DPC doses to the scalp every week. Patch testing on the upper back used Finn chambers containing 0.01% DPC, with scoring done after 6 days according to International Contact Dermatitis Research Group standards. The mostly female patient cohort included alopecia areata with under or over 50% scalp involvement, alopecia totalis and alopecia universalis. Libraries were pooled for sequencing, and per-sample TCR yields varied mainly because of small differences in library volumes within the pool. In alopecia patients, the study followed how the peripheral blood TCR repertoire changed in vivo over primary and secondary sensitization to diphenylcyclopropenone (DPC), a hapten. Patient blood was sampled pre-sensitization (week 0) and at 2, 6 and about 24 weeks after DPC sensitization. Nearly 30 alopecia patients gave blood for TCR sequencing at one to four time points (pre-sensitization, 2, 6 and 24 weeks). Study-wide conclusions, independent of this receptor: Patch test score was positively correlated with the number of PT1 expanded TCRs, with significance at thresholds 8, 16 and 32 but not at 4. Alopecia, a presumed autoimmune disease, was present in all patients, so the immune response of the patients might differ from that of healthy individuals. Repeated subsampling changed both the strength of the expansion versus patch-test correlation and the threshold at which that correlation became significant. DPC sensitization did not change the number of TCRs with a frequency above 1 in 1000, and there was no evidence of changes in global repertoire structure. Expanded TCRs formed significantly more large CDR3 similarity clusters than pre-sensitization or healthy control sets, consistent with antigen-driven responses.

The time point label on this specimen signifies: patch test 3, about 24 weeks after DPC sensitization. According to the study, the label for this sample's treatment or condition signals: therapeutic diphenylcyclopropenone sensitization with weekly scalp DPC. Blood at each patch-test visit was drawn before the patch test was applied. Eligible patients were aged 18 to 70, diagnosed with alopecia, deemed suitable for DPC therapy, and excluded if pregnant. Total RNA was extracted from unfractionated whole blood that had been collected in Tempus Blood RNA tubes. Library preparation was by RACE. The sequencer listed for this sample is NextSeq 500. Library preparation attached unique molecular identifiers to individual cDNA molecules for quantitative, reproducible TCR counting. From each blood RNA sample, both TCR alpha and TCR beta chains were sequenced. The authors processed their data as follows. Samples had a median of 95,638 TCRs, with a range from roughly 23,224 to 700,000. The Decombinator software suite was used to annotate the V, J and CDR3 of the TCR reads. For the PS versus PT1 abundance plots, all samples were subsampled to the same number of TCRs (28,000). TCRs were defined as expanded if absent before sensitization and observed at least eight times at the 2-week time point. The public reads were quality trimmed at Q25 with fastp and then assembled into clones with MiXCR by TCRdb, keeping productive beta chains. Each CDR3 protein gets just one entry, which takes the most common genes and DNA from the rows behind it. In this record, the V and J calls reflect TCRdb's handling and not the investigators' own analysis. This sample holds 150,000 to 200,000 distinct CDR3 sequences; around 25% were observed only once. The ten largest account for 2% to 2.5% of the sample.

V was cut back by 6 bases and J by 0 bases, leaving a gap of 15 bases between them. The CDR3 runs 15 amino acids, cysteine and phenylalanine included. Only the CDR3 portion is preserved as DNA: 45 bases, with reading frame beginning at the first base. The germline V gene yields SQVTM for CDR1 and ANQGSEA for CDR2. The chain is assembled from TRBV29-1 and TRBJ2-1; 7 matching bases give a weak D call of TRBD2. The origin of this receptor is a woman between 35 and 50 years old with alopecia areata. Some clones in this sample may be carry-over from other donors' samples. Sequences were derived from whole blood, sampled in connection with sensitization to the hapten diphenylcyclopropenone (DPC). The CDR3 has the sequence CSVRGGQFSYNEQFF. The DNA sequence is as follows: TGCAGCGTGAGGGGGGGACAATTCTCCTACAATGAGCAGTTCTTC.